The 14 T cell receptor beta chains below were found in one sample sequenced in a study of molecular identifiers for immune sequencing clone quantification. TCRdb fed the PCR reads into MiXCR, producing one record per CDR3 protein. The sample has about 640,000 distinct CDR3 sequences, less than 20% seen once. The sample consisted of naive CD8+ T cells from blood, with Jurkat cell RNA spiked in. Subset specified: FACS-sorted CD8+CD4-CCR7+CD45RA+ naive T cells. These receptors originate from a human donor in good health. Some libraries in this study had Jurkat cell RNA spiked in.

Of note for this clonotype: A much larger clonotype is one base distant, so this may be a read error. The chain is built from TRBV20-1 and TRBJ2-7; 12 nucleotides align to TRBD2. The CDR3 totals 15 residues. Germline CDR1 and CDR2: DFQATT and SNEGSKA (reference sequence). With V trimmed by 1 base and J by 4 bases, 5 bases remained unmatched. In nucleotides, the CDR3 is TGCAGTGCTAGAGTGCCTAGCGGGGGGGGGTACGAGCAGTACTTC. Encoded protein: CSARVPSGGGYEQYF.

Concerning this clonotype: This may come from a read error, since a much larger clone is one base off. This chain uses TRBV4-3 with TRBJ1-4; D is unresolved. This CDR3 has 16 amino acids. V lost 0 bases and J lost 6, with 14 bases in between. Germline V gene data show CDR1 as LGHNA and CDR2 as YSLEER. CDR3 DNA sequence: TGCGCCAGCAGCCAAGATTCGAGCTACCAAGATGAAAAACTGTTTTTT. Protein sequence: CASSQDSSYQDEKLFF.

This clonotype was found a few times. The V and J genes are TRBV10-2 and TRBJ1-2; tentative D call: TRBD1 (5 bases). The CDR3 covers 14 residues. V was trimmed by 9 bases and J by 8 bases, leaving 22 bases between them. Per germline, CDR1 WSHSY and CDR2 SAAADI. CDR3 DNA sequence: TGCGCCAGTGGGGACGGGACGAGAGTTAGAGGCTACACCTTC. Translating gives CASGDGTRVRGYTF.

This clonotype was picked up many times. The chain couples TRBV6-6 to TRBJ2-1; either TRBD1 or TRBD2 may fit D (6 bases each). Germline CDR1 reads MNHNY; CDR2 reads SVGAGI (reference sequence). CDR3 size: 11 residues. Between the trimmed V and J ends, which lost 6 bases and 8 bases, there was a span of 8 bases. The CDR3 sequence: CASRRGDEQFF. The CDR3 DNA reads TGTGCCAGCAGAAGGGGGGATGAGCAGTTCTTC.

This clonotype was counted at least ten times. The chain uses TRBV4-1 and TRBJ1-1; D call uncertain. This CDR3 region has 15 residues. V was pared by 4 bases and J by 1 base, with 13 bases between. Germline V CDR1 and CDR2: MGHRA, YSYEKL. CDR3 in amino acids: CASSLKPAGNTEAFF. CDR3 DNA sequence: TGCGCCAGCAGCCTAAAACCGGCAGGGAACACTGAAGCTTTCTTT.

Many counts were recorded for this clonotype. The V call is TRBV5-1, the J call TRBJ1-1, with D unclear. The CDR3 spans 15 residues. The V gene's germline CDR1 is SGHRS and CDR2 YFSETQ. V dropped 0 bases and J dropped 3 bases, with 12 bases sitting between them. The CDR3 DNA follows: TGCGCCAGCAGCTTGGTTGGGCCCGTCGACACTGAAGCTTTCTTT. Its translation is CASSLVGPVDTEAFF.

This clonotype was detected only a few times. The chain employs TRBV10-1 and TRBJ2-3, with D maybe TRBD2 (5 bases). With 4 bases removed from V and 2 bases from J, the gap between germline ends came to 10 bases. This CDR3 region has 14 residues. CDR1 is WNHNN and CDR2 is SYGVQD in the germline V gene (reference sequence). CDR3 nucleotides: TGCGCCAGCAGTGTTTGGCGGGCCACAGATACGCAGTATTTT. This sequence encodes CASSVWRATDTQYF.

This clonotype was picked up many times. The CDR3 nucleotides are TGTGCCATTATTCCCGGTGGCAGCACTGGGCAGTACTTC. It specifies CAIIPGGSTGQYF. The chain couples TRBV2 to TRBJ2-7; D not resolved. V was cut by 10 bases and J by 9 bases, with 22 bases left in between. This CDR3 is built from 13 residues. The germline V gene has CDR1 SNHLY and CDR2 FYNNEI.

This clonotype was recorded many times. V usage is TRBV7-9 and J usage is TRBJ2-1; 8 nucleotides align to TRBD2. The V gene end was trimmed by 1 base and the J gene end by 7 bases; junction bases not matched to a gene: 18. In germline, CDR1 is SEHNR, CDR2 FQNEAQ (reference sequence). This CDR3 spans 19 amino acids. The CDR3 bases are TGTGCCAGCAGCTTAGGGGCACTCTTTCTCTCTCGGGAGGGAAATGAGCAGTTCTTC. This encodes CASSLGALFLSREGNEQFF.

This clonotype was seen many times. J is TRBJ1-2 and V is TRBV2; TRBD1 matches at 9 bases. The CDR3 spans 15 residues. V lost 8 bases and J lost 6; bases outside the gene matches: 13. Germline V gives CDR1 SNHLY, CDR2 FYNNEI. CDR3 region: CASPGGRDREDGYTF. The CDR3 DNA reads as TGTGCCAGCCCGGGCGGTAGGGACAGGGAGGATGGCTACACCTTC.

There are many counts of this clonotype. The chain recombines TRBV28 with TRBJ2-3; the match to TRBD2 covers 7 bases. The CDR3 loop spans 18 amino acids. Germline V gene sequence: CDR1 MDHEN, CDR2 SYDVKM. J gave up 4 bases and V 4 bases, and 17 bases lay outside the gene matches. The CDR3 protein is CASSSPLLATQLPDTQYF. The CDR3 DNA follows: TGTGCCAGCAGTTCCCCTTTACTAGCGACTCAGTTACCAGATACGCAGTATTTT.

This clonotype was counted many times. The chain employs TRBV29-1 and TRBJ1-4; no definite D call. V was pared by 6 bases and J by 8 bases, with 10 bases between. In germline, CDR1 is SQVTM, CDR2 ANQGSEA. This CDR3 contains 11 residues. CDR3 sequence: CSVPVGEKLFF. The CDR3 DNA sequence: TGCAGCGTCCCGGTCGGGGAAAAACTGTTTTTT.

Ten or more counts support this clonotype. The genes are TRBV12-3 or TRBV12-4 and TRBJ2-5; D gene unclear. This CDR3 has 14 amino acids. V was cut by 1 base and J by 1 base, with 7 bases left in between. The CDR3 region has the DNA TGTGCCAGCAGTTTAGAGAGCGTCCAAGAGACCCAGTACTTC. Amino acid sequence: CASSLESVQETQYF.

The chain is built from TRBV2 and TRBJ2-3, with D perhaps matching TRBD2 (5 bases). The CDR3 spans 15 residues. V gave up 1 base and J gave up 4 bases, with 12 bases separating them. Germline loops: CDR1 SNHLY, CDR2 FYNNEI. DNA for the CDR3: TGTGCCAGCAGTGAAGGACTAAGGCTCGCAGATACGCAGTATTTT. Protein product: CASSEGLRLADTQYF.